A single sample gave rise to the 2 T cell receptor beta chains below, sequenced in a study of response to subunit inactivated influenza vaccine. Via MiXCR, TCRdb re-called the RT-PCR reads, giving one row per CDR3 protein. This sample has 650,000 to 850,000 distinct CDR3 sequences, with about 15% found just once. The specimen was PBMCs from blood, collected 14 to 15 days before vaccination. The receptors were gathered from a man aged 50 or older who received an inactivated influenza vaccine.

The sample holds many counts of this clonotype. The V gene is TRBV7-2, the J gene TRBJ2-7; TRBD2 matches at 8 bases. There are 17 residues in the CDR3. V shed 1 base, J shed 1 base, and the junction held 9 bases outside the gene matches. CDR1 SGHTA and CDR2 FQGNSA come from the germline V gene. In DNA form, the CDR3 reads TGTGCCAGCAGCTTAGTCCCGGGGGGGGAGCCGTCCTACGAGCAGTACTTC. Protein sequence: CASSLVPGGEPSYEQYF.

The J gene is TRBJ2-2, the V gene TRBV18, with D uncertain. Germline CDR1 and CDR2: KGHSH and LQKENI. The V end was cut by 5 bases, the J end by 5 bases, with 9 bases between. This CDR3 region has 13 residues. The CDR3 sequence: CASSSAITGELFF. DNA of the CDR3: TGTGCCAGCTCATCCGCGATAACCGGGGAGCTGTTTTTT.